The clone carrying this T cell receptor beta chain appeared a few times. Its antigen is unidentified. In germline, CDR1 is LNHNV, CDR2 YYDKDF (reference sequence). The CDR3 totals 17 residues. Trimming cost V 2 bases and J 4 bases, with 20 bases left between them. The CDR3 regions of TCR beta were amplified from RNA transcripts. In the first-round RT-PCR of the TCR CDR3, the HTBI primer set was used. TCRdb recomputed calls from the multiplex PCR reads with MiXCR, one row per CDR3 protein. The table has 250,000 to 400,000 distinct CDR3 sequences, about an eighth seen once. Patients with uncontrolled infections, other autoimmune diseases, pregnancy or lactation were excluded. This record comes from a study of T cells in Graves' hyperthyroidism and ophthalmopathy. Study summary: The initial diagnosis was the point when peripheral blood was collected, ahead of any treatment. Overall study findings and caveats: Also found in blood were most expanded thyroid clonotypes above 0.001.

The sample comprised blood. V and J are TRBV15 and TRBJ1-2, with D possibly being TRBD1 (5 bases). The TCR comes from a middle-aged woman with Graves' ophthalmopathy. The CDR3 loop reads CATSRPPGPRLGYGYTF. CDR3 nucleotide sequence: TGTGCCACCAGCAGACCCCCAGGGCCGCGGTTGGGCTATGGCTACACCTTC.